This is a list of T cell receptor beta chains from one sample in a study of T cell responses to AZD1222 COVID-19 vaccine. The protocol was immunoSEQ multiplex PCR, while the TCRdb copy is restricted to in-frame clones and leaves out a portion. The sample holds about 120,000 clones, around 82% seen once. The sample in question was peripheral blood, obtained on day 0 of AZD1222 vaccination. These receptors all stem from an adult in good health. The CDR3 runs from the conserved cysteine through the conserved F or W. D genes are given only for firm matches. Rows give clone size only sometimes, using once, few, many, or a class for an expanded clone.

clone_size: .
v_call: TRBV5-6
d_call: .
j_call: TRBJ1-1
cdr3_aa: CASSLGLTGRRGNTEAFF
cdr3_nt: TGTGCCAGCAGCTTGGGTCTAACAGGGAGGCGGGGGAACACTGAAGCTTTCTTT

clone_size: .
v_call: TRBV11-2
d_call: .
j_call: TRBJ2-2
cdr3_aa: CASSFSPNTGELFF
cdr3_nt: TGTGCCAGCAGCTTTAGCCCGAACACCGGGGAGCTGTTTTTT

clone_size: .
v_call: TRBV27
d_call: TRBD1
j_call: TRBJ1-1
cdr3_aa: CASTDRGRASGAFF
cdr3_nt: TGTGCCAGCACCGACAGGGGAAGGGCGTCCGGAGCTTTCTTT

clone_size: .
v_call: TRBV2
d_call: .
j_call: TRBJ1-5
cdr3_aa: CASSARDPNQPQHF
cdr3_nt: TGTGCCAGCAGCGCCAGGGATCCCAATCAGCCCCAGCATTTT

clone_size: .
v_call: TRBV6-5
d_call: .
j_call: TRBJ1-1
cdr3_aa: CASSYGAGVGTEAFF
cdr3_nt: TGTGCCAGCAGTTACGGGGCAGGTGTGGGCACTGAAGCTTTCTTT

clone_size: .
v_call: TRBV7-9
d_call: .
j_call: TRBJ1-4
cdr3_aa: CASSLAHSEKLFF
cdr3_nt: TGTGCCAGCTCCTTGGCCCATAGTGAAAAACTGTTTTTT

clone_size: .
v_call: TRBV28
d_call: .
j_call: TRBJ1-3
cdr3_aa: CASSLEPGVAGNTIYF
cdr3_nt: TGTGCCAGCAGTTTAGAACCCGGTGTGGCTGGAAACACCATATATTTT

clone_size: .
v_call: TRBV7-9
d_call: .
j_call: TRBJ2-2
cdr3_aa: CASKGVITNTGELFF
cdr3_nt: TGTGCCAGCAAGGGGGTAATAACGAACACCGGGGAGCTGTTTTTT

clone_size: .
v_call: TRBV7-8
d_call: TRBD1
j_call: TRBJ1-3
cdr3_aa: CASSARTGSGNTIYF
cdr3_nt: TGTGCCAGCAGCGCCCGGACAGGTTCTGGAAACACCATATATTTT

clone_size: .
v_call: TRBV10-3
d_call: .
j_call: TRBJ1-6
cdr3_aa: CAISEGSSYNSPLHF
cdr3_nt: TGTGCCATCAGTGAAGGGAGCTCCTATAATTCACCCCTCCACTTT

clone_size: few
v_call: TRBV6-2/TRBV6-3
d_call: .
j_call: TRBJ1-1
cdr3_aa: CASSYGHHKGKAFF
cdr3_nt: TGTGCCAGCAGTTACGGACACCATAAGGGTAAGGCTTTCTTT

clone_size: .
v_call: TRBV30
d_call: .
j_call: TRBJ2-2
cdr3_aa: CAWRGGAARGLPTGELFF
cdr3_nt: TGTGCCTGGAGGGGGGGGGCGGCCAGGGGCCTCCCCACCGGGGAGCTGTTTTTT

clone_size: .
v_call: TRBV4-3
d_call: .
j_call: TRBJ1-2
cdr3_aa: CASSQGQAYTF
cdr3_nt: TGCGCCAGCAGCCAGGGGCAGGCCTACACCTTC

clone_size: .
v_call: TRBV5-5
d_call: TRBD1
j_call: TRBJ1-1
cdr3_aa: CASSSDRGTEAFF
cdr3_nt: TGTGCCAGCAGTTCCGACAGGGGCACTGAAGCTTTCTTT

clone_size: .
v_call: TRBV28
d_call: .
j_call: TRBJ2-3
cdr3_aa: CASSFIGGHGTDTQYF
cdr3_nt: TGTGCCAGCAGTTTTATCGGGGGCCATGGCACAGATACGCAGTATTTT

clone_size: .
v_call: TRBV5-6
d_call: .
j_call: TRBJ1-5
cdr3_aa: CASSSDGVGQPQHF
cdr3_nt: TGTGCCAGCAGCTCCGACGGGGTTGGGCAGCCCCAGCATTTT

clone_size: .
v_call: TRBV4-1
d_call: TRBD2
j_call: TRBJ2-7
cdr3_aa: CASSQGPLAGPRNYEQYF
cdr3_nt: TGCGCCAGCAGCCAAGGACCACTAGCGGGGCCTAGGAACTACGAGCAGTACTTC

clone_size: .
v_call: TRBV4-2
d_call: .
j_call: TRBJ2-7
cdr3_aa: CASSQEDPGASFNYEQYF
cdr3_nt: TGTGCCAGCAGCCAAGAGGATCCGGGGGCCTCTTTCAATTACGAGCAGTACTTC

clone_size: .
v_call: TRBV28
d_call: TRBD1
j_call: TRBJ2-7
cdr3_aa: CASSFIMVGTGPGEQYF
cdr3_nt: TGTGCCAGCAGTTTCATTATGGTCGGGACAGGCCCTGGCGAGCAGTACTTC

clone_size: .
v_call: TRBV28
d_call: TRBD1
j_call: TRBJ1-2
cdr3_aa: CASQTTGDAMRGYTF
cdr3_nt: TGTGCCAGCCAGACGACAGGGGATGCAATGCGGGGCTACACCTTC

clone_size: .
v_call: TRBV2
d_call: .
j_call: TRBJ2-3
cdr3_aa: CAITLQGTGGDTQYF
cdr3_nt: TGTGCCATCACTCTTCAGGGGACCGGCGGAGATACGCAGTATTTT

clone_size: .
v_call: TRBV9
d_call: .
j_call: TRBJ1-2
cdr3_aa: CASSSNPTYGYTF
cdr3_nt: TGTGCCAGCAGCTCCAACCCCACCTATGGCTACACCTTC

clone_size: .
v_call: TRBV3-1/TRBV3-2
d_call: .
j_call: TRBJ1-3
cdr3_aa: CASSPSAGNTIYF
cdr3_nt: TGTGCCAGCAGCCCATCAGCTGGAAACACCATATATTTT

clone_size: .
v_call: TRBV4-3
d_call: TRBD1
j_call: TRBJ2-7
cdr3_aa: CASSQGGQGRFCYEQYF
cdr3_nt: TGCGCCAGCAGCCAAGGGGGACAGGGAAGGTTTTGCTACGAGCAGTACTTC

clone_size: few
v_call: TRBV13
d_call: TRBD2
j_call: TRBJ2-7
cdr3_aa: CASSHGLAGAYEQYF
cdr3_nt: TGTGCCAGCAGCCACGGACTAGCGGGGGCTTACGAGCAGTACTTC

clone_size: .
v_call: TRBV28
d_call: .
j_call: TRBJ1-3
cdr3_aa: CASKPMRGAGASGNTIYF
cdr3_nt: TGTGCCAGCAAACCTATGAGAGGGGCTGGTGCCTCTGGAAACACCATATATTTT

clone_size: .
v_call: TRBV9
d_call: .
j_call: TRBJ1-4
cdr3_aa: CASSPTNGDNLFF
cdr3_nt: TGTGCCAGCAGCCCAACGAACGGAGACAACCTGTTTTTT

clone_size: .
v_call: TRBV30
d_call: .
j_call: TRBJ1-2
cdr3_aa: CAWSAPRRF
cdr3_nt: TGTGCCTGGAGTGCCCCTCGCCGCTTC

clone_size: .
v_call: TRBV12-5
d_call: .
j_call: TRBJ2-1
cdr3_aa: CASGFGVSSYNEQFF
cdr3_nt: TGTGCTAGTGGTTTCGGGGTGAGCTCCTACAATGAGCAGTTCTTC

clone_size: .
v_call: TRBV19
d_call: TRBD2
j_call: TRBJ2-3
cdr3_aa: CASSIRGGAERDTQYF
cdr3_nt: TGTGCCAGTAGTATCCGGGGGGGGGCCGAGCGGGATACGCAGTATTTT

clone_size: .
v_call: TRBV3-1/TRBV3-2
d_call: .
j_call: TRBJ2-1
cdr3_aa: CASSQGGMTGDEQFF
cdr3_nt: TGTGCCAGCAGCCAAGGCGGCATGACGGGGGATGAGCAGTTCTTC

clone_size: .
v_call: TRBV19
d_call: .
j_call: TRBJ2-3
cdr3_aa: CASRASGHFTDTQYF
cdr3_nt: TGTGCCAGTAGGGCTTCGGGACACTTCACAGATACGCAGTATTTT

clone_size: .
v_call: TRBV19
d_call: .
j_call: TRBJ1-2
cdr3_aa: CASSIRRAYGYTF
cdr3_nt: TGTGCCAGTAGTATAAGGCGCGCGTATGGCTACACCTTC

clone_size: .
v_call: TRBV7-9
d_call: TRBD1
j_call: TRBJ1-4
cdr3_aa: CASTPGTGFEKLFF
cdr3_nt: TGTGCCAGCACCCCCGGGACAGGGTTTGAAAAACTGTTTTTT

clone_size: .
v_call: TRBV7-2
d_call: .
j_call: TRBJ1-6
cdr3_aa: CASSLAPRGYSPLHF
cdr3_nt: TGTGCCAGCAGCTTAGCCCCACGCGGATATTCACCCCTCCACTTT

clone_size: .
v_call: TRBV10-3
d_call: .
j_call: TRBJ1-4
cdr3_aa: CAISGRAGTNEKLFF
cdr3_nt: TGTGCCATCAGTGGCAGGGCGGGAACTAATGAAAAACTGTTTTTT

clone_size: .
v_call: TRBV12-3/TRBV12-4
d_call: .
j_call: TRBJ1-5
cdr3_aa: CASSDRQYQPQHF
cdr3_nt: TGTGCCAGCAGTGACCGACAGTATCAGCCCCAGCATTTT

clone_size: once
v_call: TRBV11-3
d_call: .
j_call: TRBJ2-7
cdr3_aa: CASSPWGGRSYEQYF
cdr3_nt: TGTGCCAGCAGCCCCTGGGGGGGCCGCTCCTACGAGCAGTACTTC

clone_size: .
v_call: TRBV3-1/TRBV3-2
d_call: .
j_call: TRBJ1-1
cdr3_aa: CASSPKGTEAFF
cdr3_nt: TGTGCCAGCAGCCCCAAGGGCACTGAAGCTTTCTTT

clone_size: .
v_call: TRBV14
d_call: .
j_call: TRBJ2-1
cdr3_aa: CASSQERVRRNEQFF
cdr3_nt: TGTGCCAGCAGCCAAGAGCGGGTGCGTCGGAATGAGCAGTTCTTC

clone_size: .
v_call: TRBV10-3
d_call: TRBD1
j_call: TRBJ1-1
cdr3_aa: CATAGQGNTEAFF
cdr3_nt: TGTGCCACCGCTGGACAGGGCAACACTGAAGCTTTCTTT

clone_size: .
v_call: TRBV6-5
d_call: TRBD1
j_call: TRBJ1-5
cdr3_aa: CASSTRQGGQPQHF
cdr3_nt: TGTGCCAGCAGTACCCGACAGGGTGGGCAGCCCCAGCATTTT

clone_size: .
v_call: TRBV21-1
d_call: .
j_call: TRBJ2-1
cdr3_aa: CASSIVPAGFLTFF
cdr3_nt: TGTGCCAGCAGCATCGTCCCCGCCGGATTTTTAACGTTCTTC

clone_size: few
v_call: TRBV6-1
d_call: .
j_call: TRBJ1-6
cdr3_aa: CASSEGVGENNSPLHF
cdr3_nt: TGTGCCAGCAGTGAAGGGGTGGGGGAGAATAATTCACCCCTCCACTTT

clone_size: .
v_call: TRBV5-1
d_call: .
j_call: TRBJ2-5
cdr3_aa: CASSLGPTRGQETQYF
cdr3_nt: TGCGCCAGCAGCTTGGGCCCCACAAGAGGTCAAGAGACCCAGTACTTC

clone_size: .
v_call: TRBV6-6
d_call: .
j_call: TRBJ1-5
cdr3_aa: CASSPGLPVVQPQHF
cdr3_nt: TGTGCCAGCAGTCCCGGACTGCCTGTGGTTCAGCCCCAGCATTTT

clone_size: .
v_call: TRBV5-1
d_call: TRBD2
j_call: TRBJ2-7
cdr3_aa: CASSSSGGAYEQYF
cdr3_nt: TGCGCCAGCAGCTCTAGCGGGGGGGCCTACGAGCAGTACTTC

clone_size: few
v_call: TRBV7-3
d_call: TRBD1
j_call: TRBJ2-2
cdr3_aa: CASSLDRATGELFF
cdr3_nt: TGTGCCAGCAGCTTAGACAGGGCCACCGGGGAGCTGTTTTTT